The rows below give T cell receptor beta chains drawn from one sample of a study of T cell responses to AZD1222 COVID-19 vaccine. Produced via immunoSEQ multiplex PCR; TCRdb's table is partial and in-frame only. The sample carries 240,000 or so clones, more than 85% recorded once. The sample here was peripheral blood, taken on day 0 of AZD1222 vaccination. These receptors were taken from an adult in good health. Both conserved end residues are part of each CDR3. The D gene is left open where the match is weak. The listing skips clone size in some rows; elsewhere it reads once, few, many or a size class.

J: TRBJ2-7; V: TRBV7-9; D: -; size: -; DNA: TGTGCCAGCAGCCCCCAGGTTGGCGCGGGTAGCTCCTACGAGCAGTACTTC; CDR3: CASSPQVGAGSSYEQYF
J: TRBJ2-7; V: TRBV28; D: TRBD2; size: -; DNA: TGTGCCACCCGGACTAGCGGATCCTACGAGCAGTACTTC; CDR3: CATRTSGSYEQYF
J: TRBJ2-7; V: TRBV7-9; D: -; size: once; DNA: TGTGCCAGCAGCTTACAGGGGGGCTCCTACGAGCAGTACTTC; CDR3: CASSLQGGSYEQYF
J: TRBJ1-1; V: TRBV3-1/TRBV3-2; D: -; size: -; DNA: TGTGCCAGCAGCCAAGGCGCCGGGGGGGTACGGACTGAAGCTTTCTTT; CDR3: CASSQGAGGVRTEAFF
J: TRBJ2-1; V: TRBV7-8; D: -; size: -; DNA: TGTGCCAGCAGCAGGGACCATTCCTACAATGAGCAGTTCTTC; CDR3: CASSRDHSYNEQFF
J: TRBJ1-2; V: TRBV6-5; D: -; size: -; DNA: TGTGCCAGCAGTTTCACTCGGGGGGGCGGCTACACCTTC; CDR3: CASSFTRGGGYTF
J: TRBJ2-1; V: TRBV2; D: TRBD1; size: -; DNA: TGTGCCAGCAGTGCGGCCGGGACAGGCGGTAATGAGCAGTTCTTC; CDR3: CASSAAGTGGNEQFF
J: TRBJ2-5; V: TRBV4-1; D: TRBD2; size: once; DNA: TGCGCCAGCGGAGCGGGGATGGAGACCCAGTACTTC; CDR3: CASGAGMETQYF
J: TRBJ2-2; V: TRBV6-2/TRBV6-3; D: TRBD2; size: -; DNA: TGTGCCAGCAGTTACCGGACTAGCGGGAGGATAAACACCGGGGAGCTGTTTTTT; CDR3: CASSYRTSGRINTGELFF
J: TRBJ2-2; V: TRBV5-5; D: -; size: -; DNA: TGTGCCAGCAGCCCCGGGGGTAGCGGAGGCCTGAACACCGGGGAGCTGTTTTTT; CDR3: CASSPGGSGGLNTGELFF
J: TRBJ2-7; V: TRBV28; D: TRBD2; size: -; DNA: TGTGCCAGCAGTTTAGCGCCCGGACTAGCGGGATCCTACGAGCAGTACTTC; CDR3: CASSLAPGLAGSYEQYF
J: TRBJ2-5; V: TRBV5-4; D: TRBD1; size: -; DNA: TGTGCCAGCAGCTGGGGACAGGGAACACAAGAGACCCAGTACTTC; CDR3: CASSWGQGTQETQYF